Below, 32 T cell receptor beta chains from the same sample are listed, as sequenced in a study of liver allograft versus peripheral blood T cells. Looking at the study overall: A comparison was made between T cell receptor repertoires in transplanted livers and those in recipients' peripheral blood.

Using its own MiXCR run on the reads, TCRdb lists one record per CDR3 protein. Of thousands of distinct CDR3 sequences in the sample, about a sixth were seen once. Source of these receptors: a human patient who had a liver transplant. Some of these T cells may belong to the graft donor.

This clonotype was picked up many times. The chain employs TRBV6-5 and TRBJ1-2; D unresolved. CDR1 MNHEY and CDR2 SVGAGI come from the germline V gene. CDR3 length: 11 amino acids. The ends were cut back, 3 bases at V and 7 bases at J, with 6 bases in the middle. Here the CDR3 DNA reads TGTGCCAGCAGTTATCCGGGTGGCTACACCTTC. This encodes CASSYPGGYTF.

Only a few counts were recorded for this clonotype. This sequence joins TRBV6-2 or TRBV6-3 and TRBJ1-2, with D hard to call. CDR3 length: 12 amino acids. V was trimmed by 2 bases and J by 6 bases, leaving 7 bases between them. In germline, CDR1 is MNHEY, CDR2 SVGEGT. The CDR3 region is CASSYPDDGYTF. The CDR3 bases are TGTGCCAGCAGTTACCCGGACGATGGCTACACCTTC.

This clonotype was recorded at least ten times. V is TRBV6-2 or TRBV6-3 and J is TRBJ2-1, with 10 nucleotides matching TRBD2. The CDR3 runs 15 residues. From germline, CDR1 is MNHEY and CDR2 SVGEGT. J lost 7 bases, V lost 2 bases, and 5 bases had no gene match. The CDR3 DNA reads TGTGCCAGCAGTTACAAGCGGGGGGGCATAAATGAGCAGTTCTTC. Its protein is CASSYKRGGINEQFF.

The sample holds many counts of this clonotype. V and J are TRBV24-1 and TRBJ1-1; D is uncertain. Trimming took off 5 bases at V and 1 base at J, with 7 bases between the two ends. The CDR3 is 13 amino acids. CDR1 is KGHDR and CDR2 is SFDVKD in the germline V gene. CDR3 sequence reads: CATSGGENTEAFF. The CDR3 coding sequence is TGTGCCACCAGTGGCGGGGAGAACACTGAAGCTTTCTTT.

By proportion, this clonotype is medium-sized. V usage is TRBV5-6 and J usage is TRBJ2-7; D remains unclear. The V end lost 2 bases, the J end lost 2 bases, and 2 bases lay between the germline ends. Germline CDR1 SGHDT, CDR2 YYEEEE. This CDR3 contains 11 residues. In DNA, the CDR3 is TGTGCCAGCAGCTTAGCCTACGAGCAGTACTTC. It translates to CASSLAYEQYF.

This sequence joins TRBV7-9 and TRBJ2-7, with 10 bases matching TRBD1. After removal of 3 bases from V and 12 bases from J, the junction contained 5 bases not matched to a gene. Germline assignment: CDR1 SEHNR and CDR2 FQNEAQ (reference sequence). CDR3 length: 12 residues. The CDR3 here is CASSFGTGEWYF. The CDR3 coding sequence is TGTGCCAGCAGCTTTGGGACAGGGGAGTGGTACTTC.

There are many counts of this clonotype. The J gene is TRBJ1-1, the V gene TRBV27; D is uncertain. From germline, CDR1 is MNHEY and CDR2 SMNVEV (reference sequence). The CDR3 runs 14 residues. V lost 5 bases, J lost 0 bases, and 10 bases lay in between. The CDR3 DNA reads TGTGCCAGCAGTAATGCTGGGGTGAACACTGAAGCTTTCTTT. Protein sequence: CASSNAGVNTEAFF.

The genes are TRBV27 and TRBJ2-5, with TRBD1 matching over 7 bases. The J segment lost 3 bases and the V segment lost 6 bases, leaving 7 bases of the junction unmatched. The germline V gene encodes CDR1 MNHEY and CDR2 SMNVEV (reference sequence). The CDR3 totals 14 residues. CDR3 residues: CASRPTGVKETQYF. CDR3 DNA sequence: TGTGCCAGCAGACCTACAGGGGTAAAAGAGACCCAGTACTTC.

By share, this clonotype ranks as medium-sized. The chain couples TRBV6-2 or TRBV6-3 to TRBJ1-1; D is ambiguous. This CDR3 contains 12 residues. Germline V gives CDR1 MNHEY, CDR2 SVGEGT. V was cut by 10 bases and J by 7 bases, with 16 bases left in between. CDR3 DNA: TGTGCCACCTTTTGGGGTGCGGGTGAAGCTTTCTTT. Protein: CATFWGAGEAFF.

About this clonotype: A far larger clone differs by one base, so this is likely a read error. The rearrangement uses TRBV10-3 and TRBJ2-7; 7 bases align to TRBD1. The CDR3 sequence is 16 residues long. V trimming: 5 bases; J trimming: 7 bases; junction bases outside the gene matches: 17. Germline V gene lookup returns CDR1 ENHRY and CDR2 SYGVKD. The CDR3 DNA reads as TGTGCCATCAGTTACGGGGACAGCCCCACAATCTGGGAGCAGTACTTC. This translates into CAISYGDSPTIWEQYF.

The sample holds many counts of this clonotype. J is TRBJ1-5 and V is TRBV6-2 or TRBV6-3; D unresolved. Trimming shortened V by 2 bases and J by 7 bases, and 12 bases separated the two germline ends. In germline, CDR1 is MNHEY, CDR2 SVGEGT. This CDR3 comprises 14 residues. CDR3 in DNA: TGTGCCAGCAGTTACAAACACCGAGGGCAGCCCCAGCATTTT. Translation gives CASSYKHRGQPQHF.

By its share, this clonotype is medium-sized. The chain couples TRBV7-9 to TRBJ2-1; D call uncertain. This CDR3 comprises 13 residues. V was pared by 4 bases and J by 4 bases, with 8 bases between. Germline CDR1 and CDR2: SEHNR and FQNEAQ (reference sequence). The CDR3 here is CASSSSSYNEQFF. The CDR3 coding sequence is TGTGCCAGCAGCTCCTCGTCTTACAATGAGCAGTTCTTC.

This clonotype is medium-sized by share. V and J are TRBV18 and TRBJ1-1, with 7 bases that match TRBD1. The CDR3 loop spans 14 amino acids. CDR1 is KGHSH, CDR2 LQKENI, per germline. J was trimmed by 2 bases and V by 3 bases; bases with no gene match: 3. The chain's CDR3 is CASSPTGYNTEAFF. Written as DNA, the CDR3 is TGTGCCAGCTCACCGACAGGGTATAACACTGAAGCTTTCTTT.

This clonotype is classed as medium-sized. This chain connects TRBV7-9 to TRBJ1-2; tentatively, D is TRBD1 (6 bases). This CDR3 has 16 residues. Germline V gene data show CDR1 as SEHNR and CDR2 as FQNEAQ (reference sequence). Between the trimmed V and J ends, which lost 2 bases and 3 bases, there was a span of 16 bases. The CDR3 DNA reads TGTGCCAGCAGCTTACCCCACGGGGGGCTCGACTATGGCTACACCTTC. Translation gives CASSLPHGGLDYGYTF. Supplemented by reference TRBV7-9 and TRBJ1-2, the full variable domain reads DTGVSQNPRHKITKRGQNVTFRCDPISEHNRLYWYRQTLGQGPEFLTYFQNEAQLEKSRLLSDRFSAERPKGSFSTLEIQRTEQGDSAMYLCASSLPHGGLDYGYTFGSGTRLTVV.

This clonotype was picked up many times. The genes are TRBV6-5 and TRBJ1-2; TRBD1 matches 9 bases. V lost 2 bases to trimming and J lost 5 bases; unmatched junction nucleotides: 9. In germline, CDR1 is MNHEY, CDR2 SVGAGI. The CDR3 is 16 residues long. CDR3 coding DNA: TGTGCCAGCAGTTACCCGCGTGGGACAGGGCTTTATGGCTACACCTTC. As protein: CASSYPRGTGLYGYTF.

A few counts support this clonotype. The chain carries TRBV19 and TRBJ2-3; no clear D. There are 13 residues in the CDR3. V was cut by 6 bases and J by 0 bases, with 7 bases left in between. CDR1 and CDR2 (germline): LNHDA, SQIVND (reference sequence). In DNA form, the CDR3 reads TGTGCCAGTAGAGAGACTAGCACAGATACGCAGTATTTT. Translated: CASRETSTDTQYF.

In this sample, this clonotype turned up many times. The rearrangement joins TRBV5-6 to TRBJ1-2; 9 positions agree with TRBD1. Germline assignment: CDR1 SGHDT and CDR2 YYEEEE. This CDR3 comprises 15 residues. V shed 0 bases, J shed 4 bases, and the junction held 4 bases outside the gene matches. This chain's CDR3 is CASSLGTGALYGYTF. DNA for the CDR3: TGTGCCAGCAGCTTGGGGACAGGGGCTCTCTATGGCTACACCTTC.

The rearrangement joins TRBV30 to TRBJ1-1, with no clear D. Trimming removed 4 bases from V and 5 bases from J, with 8 bases in between. Germline CDR1 and CDR2: GTSNPN and SVGIG (reference sequence). This CDR3 is built from 11 residues. DNA of the CDR3: TGTGCCTGGATTGGAGTTACTGAAGCTTTCTTT. Protein product: CAWIGVTEAFF. The whole variable domain, remainder taken from reference TRBV30 and TRBJ1-1, is SQTIHQWPATLVQPVGSPLSLECTVEGTSNPNLYWYRQAAGRGLQLLFYSVGIGQISSEVPQNLSASRPQDRQFILSSKKLLLSDSGFYLCAWIGVTEAFFGQGTRLTVV.

There are many counts of this clonotype. The rearrangement joins TRBV27 to TRBJ1-1, with 9 bases fitting TRBD1. CDR1 is MNHEY, CDR2 SMNVEV, per germline (reference sequence). This CDR3 is 13 amino acids long. V dropped 3 bases and J dropped 7; count of bases not matched to a gene: 3. The CDR3 reads CASSFPGQGEAFF. The CDR3 DNA reads TGTGCCAGCAGTTTTCCGGGACAGGGTGAAGCTTTCTTT.

In its sample, this clonotype was seen many times. V and J are TRBV10-3 and TRBJ2-7; 9 nucleotides agree with TRBD2. The CDR3 spans 14 residues. The V gene's germline CDR1 is ENHRY and CDR2 SYGVKD. The J segment lost 2 bases and the V segment lost 4 bases, leaving 3 bases of the junction unmatched. This CDR3 reads CAISVTSGAYEQYF. The CDR3 DNA reads TGTGCCATCAGTGTGACTAGCGGAGCCTACGAGCAGTACTTC.

This clonotype has a handful of counts. Since no conserved phenylalanine or tryptophan closes the CDR3, a read error is the likely cause. The DNA is left out, because the CDR3 cannot be placed on it with certainty; the CDR3 is given as TCRdb lists it. The V and J genes are TRBV6-6 and TRBJ1-2; the table's D call TRBD1 went unverified against the DNA. The germline V gene has CDR1 MNHNY and CDR2 SVGAGI (reference sequence). From its first to its last residue, the CDR3 has 13 amino acids. CDR3: CASSTSGTGVLAS.

As to this clonotype: A much larger clonotype is one base distant, so this may be a read error. The CDR3 DNA sequence: TGCAGCGTCGATGACACCGAAGCTTTCTTT. Translation gives CSVDDTEAFF. V is TRBV29-1 and J is TRBJ1-1; D gene unclear. The CDR3 length is 10 residues. Germline V gene data show CDR1 as SQVTM and CDR2 as ANQGSEA.

This chain links TRBV6-1 with TRBJ1-2; a weak D match, TRBD1 (5 bases). Germline V gives CDR1 MNHNS, CDR2 SASEGT. V lost 7 bases, J lost 10 bases, and 16 bases lay in between. The CDR3 consists of 12 residues. The CDR3 sequence is CASKSGSGDYTF. The CDR3 nucleotides are TGTGCCAGCAAGTCAGGGAGTGGCGACTACACCTTC.

On this clonotype: With a much larger clone just one base away, this may be a read error. The chain employs TRBV30 and TRBJ1-6; D is undetermined. CDR3 size: 11 residues. Germline V lookup: CDR1 GTSNPN, CDR2 SVGIG (reference sequence). This chain's CDR3 is CARSAPSPLHF. The CDR3 bases are TGTGCCAGGAGTGCACCCTCACCCCTCCACTTT.

This clonotype was seen many times. The chain carries TRBV15 and TRBJ1-1; D possibly corresponds to TRBD1 (6 bases). Per germline, CDR1 LNHNV and CDR2 YYDKDF (reference sequence). The CDR3 runs to 15 residues. Between the trimmed V and J ends, which lost 3 bases and 0 bases, there was a span of 11 bases. The CDR3 is CATSSLQGVNTEAFF. CDR3 DNA: TGTGCCACCAGCAGCCTACAGGGTGTGAACACTGAAGCTTTCTTT.

The CDR3 is CASSFPGTSYNEQFF. The CDR3 DNA sequence: TGTGCCAGCAGCTTCCCAGGAACGTCCTACAATGAGCAGTTCTTC. V is TRBV7-9 and J is TRBJ2-1; D unresolved. This CDR3 has 15 amino acids. CDR1 is SEHNR and CDR2 is FQNEAQ in the germline V gene (reference sequence). The V and J ends lost 3 bases and 1 base respectively, with 10 bases between them. Filled out from reference TRBV7-9 and TRBJ2-1, the complete variable domain reads DTGVSQNPRHKITKRGQNVTFRCDPISEHNRLYWYRQTLGQGPEFLTYFQNEAQLEKSRLLSDRFSAERPKGSFSTLEIQRTEQGDSAMYLCASSFPGTSYNEQFFGPGTRLTVL.

J is TRBJ2-1 and V is TRBV15; weak D call: TRBD2 (5 bases). Germline V gene data show CDR1 as LNHNV and CDR2 as YYDKDF (reference sequence). Between the trimmed V and J ends, which lost 0 bases and 7 bases, there was a span of 7 bases. This CDR3 spans 13 amino acids. The CDR3 coding sequence is TGTGCCACCAGCAGAGACCGGGGAAATGAGCAGTTCTTC. This translates into CATSRDRGNEQFF.

This clonotype is medium-sized in the sample. The CDR3 DNA reads as TGCAGCGTCCGAGACAGGCCCTACGAGCAGTACTTC. Its protein product is CSVRDRPYEQYF. The chain has TRBV29-1 and TRBJ2-7, with D possibly TRBD1 on 6 matching bases. Trimming pared 6 bases from V and 2 bases from J, leaving 11 bases between. From germline, CDR1 is SQVTM and CDR2 ANQGSEA. The CDR3 is 12 residues long.

This clonotype was observed many times. The chain has TRBV7-2 and TRBJ2-2; possible D gene TRBD1, 6 bases. CDR1 and CDR2 from the germline V gene are SGHTA and FQGNSA. The CDR3 totals 13 residues. The V end lost 8 bases, the J end lost 1 base, and 8 bases lay between the germline ends. The CDR3, as DNA: TGTGCCAGCGAGGACAGGAACACCGGGGAGCTGTTTTTT. Translating it yields CASEDRNTGELFF.

The chain is built from TRBV5-5 and TRBJ2-5; the D gene is possibly TRBD2 (5 bases). Germline CDR1 reads SGHKS; CDR2 reads YYEKEE (reference sequence). V was pared by 4 bases and J by 4 bases, with 14 bases between. The CDR3 spans 14 residues. The CDR3 sequence is CASSLEDFVETQYF. For the CDR3, the DNA is TGTGCCAGCAGCCTGGAGGATTTCGTAGAGACCCAGTACTTC.

This clonotype was found many times. The V and J genes are TRBV5-6 and TRBJ1-5, with a possible D match to TRBD1 (5 bases). This CDR3 spans 17 amino acids. The germline CDR1 and CDR2 sequences are SGHDT and YYEEEE. V was pared by 0 bases and J by 1 base, with 14 bases between. The CDR3 spells CASSLGQGRRSNQPQHF. CDR3 coding DNA: TGTGCCAGCAGCTTGGGTCAGGGACGGAGAAGCAATCAGCCCCAGCATTTT.

This clonotype was counted only a few times. The chain carries TRBV27 and TRBJ1-4, with D maybe TRBD1 (6 bases). CDR1 MNHEY and CDR2 SMNVEV come from the germline V gene (reference sequence). The CDR3 runs 17 residues. The ends were cut back, 4 bases at V and 5 bases at J, with 20 bases in the middle. The CDR3 DNA follows: TGTGCCAGCAGTTCATTTCAGGGGCGGACGGGGAATGAAAAACTGTTTTTT. As protein: CASSSFQGRTGNEKLFF.